The 26 T cell receptor beta chains reported below all come from one sample, sequenced in a study of T cell repertoires in aging, cancer and after chemotherapy. Multiplex touch-down PCR with TRB-A/B primers amplified rearranged V-D-J TRB sequences. TCRdb itself ran the multiplex PCR reads through MiXCR, one entry per CDR3 protein. The sample carries roughly 6,000 distinct CDR3 sequences, about 36% recorded once. The template was genomic DNA from peripheral blood, not RNA. Sequences were obtained from blood. All receptors come from a human donor with a blood cancer.

CDR3 protein: CASSKGLVNNEQFF. CDR3 nucleotides: TGTGCCAGTAGTAAGGGTCTAGTTAACAATGAGCAGTTCTTC. The chain employs TRBV19 and TRBJ2-1; D gene uncertain. CDR1 and CDR2 (germline): LNHDA, SQIVND (reference sequence). The CDR3 has 14 amino acids. The V end lost 4 bases, the J end lost 5 bases, and 12 bases lay between the germline ends. Using reference TRBV19 and TRBJ2-1 for the parts outside the CDR3, the full variable domain is DGGITQSPKYLFRKEGQNVTLSCEQNLNHDAMYWYRQDPGQGLRLIYYSQIVNDFQKGDIAEGYSVSREKKESFPLTVTSAQKNPTAFYLCASSKGLVNNEQFFGPGTRLTVL.

Relative to its sample, this clonotype is large. This chain joins TRBV18 and TRBJ2-1; 7 nucleotides line up with TRBD2. The trim removed 3 bases at V and 8 bases at J, leaving 19 bases unmatched. Per the germline V gene, CDR1 is KGHSH and CDR2 is LQKENI. The CDR3 consists of 18 residues. CDR3 sequence reads: CASSPGPTSWAPSDEQFF. The CDR3 DNA sequence: TGTGCCAGCTCACCGGGCCCGACTAGCTGGGCCCCTAGCGATGAGCAGTTCTTC.

This clonotype showed up just once. This chain uses TRBV12-3 or TRBV12-4 with TRBJ2-7; D possibly matches TRBD1 or TRBD2 (5 bases each). The germline V and J ends were trimmed by 6 bases and 7 bases, with 19 bases remaining between them. This CDR3 spans 14 amino acids. CDR3 sequence (DNA): TGTGCCAGCAGGGGGGTTTCCTCCTACAATGAGCAGTACTTC. Translating gives CASRGVSSYNEQYF.

Within the sample, this clonotype is medium-sized. The chain uses TRBV29-1 and TRBJ2-5; the D gene is possibly TRBD1 (5 bases). V was cut by 7 bases and J by 4 bases, with 13 bases left in between. Germline V gives CDR1 SQVTM, CDR2 ANQGSEA. The CDR3 is made up of 12 amino acids. CDR3 sequence: CSAGRGLETQYF. The CDR3 bases are TGCAGCGCCGGAAGGGGTCTAGAGACCCAGTACTTC.

This chain links TRBV7-9 with TRBJ2-5; 8 bases match TRBD1. The germline V gene encodes CDR1 SEHNR and CDR2 FQNEAQ (reference sequence). This CDR3 spans 13 amino acids. Trimming removed 5 bases from V and 5 bases from J; junction bases left unmatched: 4. CDR3 loop: CASSPRDRETQYF. DNA for the CDR3: TGTGCCAGCAGCCCAAGGGACAGGGAGACCCAGTACTTC.

The V gene is TRBV7-9, the J gene TRBJ2-1; perhaps TRBD2 as D (6 bases). The ends were cut back, 5 bases at V and 4 bases at J, with 15 bases in the middle. The CDR3 covers 15 residues. Germline CDR1 is SEHNR and CDR2 is FQNEAQ (reference sequence). The CDR3 is CASSVGGSGYNEQFF. In DNA, the CDR3 is TGTGCCAGCAGCGTTGGTGGTAGCGGTTACAATGAGCAGTTCTTC.

The chain combines TRBV5-1 with TRBJ2-3; TRBD1 matches 10 bases. The CDR3 consists of 16 residues. Trimming took 5 bases from V and 3 from J; bases not matched to a gene: 9. Germline V gene sequence: CDR1 SGHRS, CDR2 YFSETQ. CDR3 amino acids: CASSRSGTGATDTQYF. The CDR3, as DNA: TGCGCCAGCAGTCGCTCAGGGACAGGGGCAACAGATACGCAGTATTTT.

This rearrangement joins TRBV19 to TRBJ2-7; no clear D. The DNA end favors TRBJ1-2, so the J call may be wrong. CDR1 is LNHDA and CDR2 is SQIVND in the germline V gene (reference sequence). The CDR3 length is 13 residues. The CDR3 loop is CASSIVRIGGYTF. CDR3 coding DNA: TGTGCCAGTAGTATAGTCAGGATTGGCGGCTACACCTTC.

The V and J genes are TRBV24-1 and TRBJ2-7; D is ambiguous. The germline gives CDR1 KGHDR, CDR2 SFDVKD. The CDR3 loop spans 15 amino acids. V lost 0 bases and J 3 bases, leaving 11 bases between the germline ends. CDR3 in DNA: TGTGCCACCAGTGATTTGGTGGGTAGCCGCTACGAGCAGTACTTC. Protein: CATSDLVGSRYEQYF.

The CDR3 sequence is CASSPQAMSSLIGQETQYF. CDR3 coding DNA: TGTGCCAGCTCACCGCAGGCCATGTCAAGTTTAATCGGGCAAGAGACCCAGTACTTC. The rearrangement joins TRBV18 to TRBJ2-5; D is unclear. The V gene's germline CDR1 is KGHSH and CDR2 LQKENI. The ends were cut back, 3 bases at V and 2 bases at J, with 25 bases in the middle. The CDR3 has 19 amino acids.

The V call is TRBV27, the J call TRBJ1-2; TRBD1 matches at 9 bases. The germline gives CDR1 MNHEY, CDR2 SMNVEV (reference sequence). V lost 6 bases, J lost 1 base, and 9 bases stayed unmatched. The CDR3 runs to 16 residues. The CDR3, as DNA: TGTGCCAGCAGACAGGACAGGGGCGCTCATAACTATGGCTACACCTTC. Encoded protein: CASRQDRGAHNYGYTF.

This sequence joins TRBV6-5 and TRBJ2-1; TRBD2 matches 10 bases. CDR3 length: 14 amino acids. J gave up 10 bases and V 3 bases, and 6 bases lay outside the gene matches. Germline-derived CDR1 and CDR2 are MNHEY and SVGAGI. The CDR3 DNA sequence: TGTGCCAGCAGTTATACCAGCGGGGGGGCCGAGCAGTTCTTC. Its translation: CASSYTSGGAEQFF.

CDR3 sequence (DNA): TGTGCCAGCAGTCCGACCGGGGGGGTAGGCGAGCAGTACTTC. This encodes CASSPTGGVGEQYF. The V gene is TRBV27, the J gene TRBJ2-7; the match to TRBD2 covers 8 bases. CDR3 length equals 14 residues. The V segment lost 5 bases and the J segment 6 bases; nucleotides outside the gene matches: 9. The V gene's germline CDR1 is MNHEY and CDR2 SMNVEV (reference sequence).

The gene calls are TRBV19 and TRBJ2-2, with 7 bases identical to TRBD1. Germline CDR1 reads LNHDA; CDR2 reads SQIVND (reference sequence). The CDR3 loop spans 15 amino acids. V gave up 0 bases and J gave up 4 bases; unmatched junction bases: 2. CDR3 protein: CASSIEQGSTGELFF. In DNA form, the CDR3 reads TGTGCCAGTAGTATAGAACAGGGGTCCACCGGGGAGCTGTTTTTT.

The rearrangement uses TRBV7-9 and TRBJ2-1; 8 nucleotides agree with TRBD2. Germline CDR1 and CDR2: SEHNR and FQNEAQ (reference sequence). This CDR3 comprises 15 residues. After removal of 5 bases from V and 9 bases from J, the junction contained 12 bases not matched to a gene. The chain's CDR3 is CASSQTGTRTGEQFF. CDR3 coding DNA: TGTGCCAGCAGCCAGACCGGGACTAGGACTGGTGAGCAGTTCTTC.

This chain uses TRBV7-2 with TRBJ1-1; D ambiguous. CDR3 length: 13 amino acids. Germline CDR1 reads SGHTA; CDR2 reads FQGNSA. Trimming removed 4 bases from V and 0 bases from J, with 6 bases in between. The CDR3 loop is CASSWGLNTEAFF. The CDR3, as DNA: TGTGCCAGCAGCTGGGGTTTGAACACTGAAGCTTTCTTT.

The chain combines TRBV10-3 with TRBJ1-1; 7 bases agree with TRBD1. CDR3 length equals 15 residues. The germline gives CDR1 ENHRY, CDR2 SYGVKD. J lost 4 bases, V lost 7 bases, and 12 bases had no gene match. This CDR3 reads CAIKPQGLGGTEAFF. In nucleotides, the CDR3 is TGTGCCATCAAACCACAGGGGTTAGGGGGCACTGAAGCTTTCTTT.

This chain uses TRBV5-5 with TRBJ2-7, with 7 bases aligning to TRBD1. V lost 4 bases, J lost 3 bases, and 7 bases stayed unmatched. The length of the CDR3 is 14 residues. Germline values: CDR1 SGHKS, CDR2 YYEKEE (reference sequence). CDR3 in DNA: TGTGCCAGCAGCCCCGGACAGGATAACTACGAGCAGTACTTC. Its translation: CASSPGQDNYEQYF. Together with reference TRBV5-5 and TRBJ2-7, the CDR3 gives the full variable domain: DAGVTQSPTHLIKTRGQQVTLRCSPISGHKSVSWYQQVLGQGPQFIFQYYEKEERGRGNFPDRFSARQFPNYSSELNVNALLLGDSALYLCASSPGQDNYEQYFGPGTRLTVT.

The chain couples TRBV7-9 to TRBJ2-7; perhaps TRBD1 as D (6 bases). The CDR3 length is 16 residues. V shed 4 bases and J shed 3 bases, with 19 bases lying between them. CDR1 and CDR2 (germline): SEHNR, FQNEAQ (reference sequence). CDR3 nucleotide sequence: TGTGCCAGCAGCTCTTTAAGGGACAAGGCCATCTACGAGCAGTACTTC. Encoded protein: CASSSLRDKAIYEQYF.

The rearrangement uses TRBV27 and TRBJ2-1; TRBD2 matches at 9 bases. Losses at the gene ends were 2 bases for V and 6 bases for J; bases not matched to a gene: 5. The CDR3 consists of 15 residues. CDR1 MNHEY and CDR2 SMNVEV come from the germline V gene (reference sequence). This CDR3 reads CASSLIAGGPNEQFF. The DNA for the CDR3 is TGTGCCAGCAGTTTAATCGCGGGAGGGCCCAATGAGCAGTTCTTC.

By sample share, this clonotype is medium-sized. The rearrangement uses TRBV6-2 or TRBV6-3 and TRBJ2-5, with unresolved D. With 4 bases removed from V and 5 bases from J, the gap between germline ends came to 8 bases. Germline V gene data show CDR1 as MNHEY and CDR2 as SVGEGT. The CDR3 length is 12 residues. CDR3 DNA: TGTGCCAGCAGTTCGCACGCGGAGACCCAGTACTTC. Protein: CASSSHAETQYF.

V is TRBV27 and J is TRBJ2-3; 11 bases align to TRBD2. Per germline, CDR1 MNHEY and CDR2 SMNVEV (reference sequence). The trim removed 6 bases at V and 0 bases at J, leaving 5 bases unmatched. The CDR3 has 16 amino acids. As DNA, the CDR3 is TGTGCCAGCAGGCCCCGACTAGCGGGGAGCACAGATACGCAGTATTTT. Amino acid sequence: CASRPRLAGSTDTQYF.

This clonotype is categorized as medium-sized. The rearrangement uses TRBV19 and TRBJ2-7; maybe TRBD2 (5 bases). CDR1 LNHDA and CDR2 SQIVND come from the germline V gene (reference sequence). V lost 3 bases to trimming and J lost 3 bases, with 9 bases between them. The CDR3 totals 13 residues. CDR3 amino acids: CASSIFSGYEQYF. The CDR3 nucleotides are TGTGCCAGTAGTATCTTCAGCGGCTACGAGCAGTACTTC.

The genes are TRBV6-5 and TRBJ1-1; D is uncertain. CDR3 length: 14 residues. Germline V gene data show CDR1 as MNHEY and CDR2 as SVGAGI. Trimming took 0 bases from V and 1 from J, leaving 6 bases between them. The CDR3 DNA sequence: TGTGCCAGCAGTTACTCCCAGAAGAACACTGAAGCTTTCTTT. This sequence encodes CASSYSQKNTEAFF.

As regards this clonotype: Likely a read error: the CDR3 ends without its conserved phenylalanine or tryptophan. The rearrangement links TRBV15 to TRBJ2-6; the match to TRBD2 covers 12 bases. The CDR3 is made up of 18 amino acids. The germline CDR1 and CDR2 sequences are LNHNV and YYDKDF (reference sequence). Losses at the gene ends were 0 bases for V and 3 bases for J; bases not matched to a gene: 3. CDR3 sequence: CATSRDLAGGSGANVLTL. The DNA for the CDR3 is TGTGCCACCAGCAGAGACCTAGCGGGAGGGAGTGGGGCCAACGTCCTGACTCTC.

This clonotype was detected a few times. The V call is TRBV7-3, the J call TRBJ1-4; D unresolved. The CDR3 covers 14 residues. Germline CDR1 and CDR2: SGHTA and FQGTGA. V lost 5 bases, J lost 0 bases, and 7 bases lay in between. CDR3 nucleotides: TGTGCCAGCAGCCCGACCGCAACTAATGAAAAACTGTTTTTT. It encodes CASSPTATNEKLFF.